These 21 T cell receptor beta chains share one sample of origin, sequenced in a study of CD8 T cells in Susac syndrome (dated by TCRdb to between 2018 and 2020). Library preparation was by the immunoSEQ multiplex PCR assay. RNA was extracted using the RNeasy kit, and about 0.45 to 1 ug of the RNA was reverse transcribed with random hexamers. TCRdb cleaned the public reads at Q25 with fastp, built clones with MiXCR and kept in-frame beta chains. Each record represents a unique CDR3 protein, reported with the most common genes and DNA among its rows. Here the sample has about 120,000 distinct CDR3 sequences; around 95% occur a single time. The ten top clones hold 0.098% of the sample. The sample comprised CD4+ T cells from PBMCs. The source of these receptors is a human donor in good health.

The rearrangement joins TRBV2 to TRBJ2-3, with 11 bases lining up with TRBD2. V dropped 6 bases and J dropped 1; count of bases not matched to a gene: 6. Germline V gives CDR1 SNHLY, CDR2 FYNNEI. The CDR3 is made up of 16 amino acids. CDR3 sequence (DNA): TGTGCCAGCAGGGGTGCACTAGCGGGAGGCACAGATACGCAGTATTTT. It specifies CASRGALAGGTDTQYF.

The chain recombines TRBV19 with TRBJ2-2, with D unclear. CDR1 is LNHDA and CDR2 is SQIVND in the germline V gene (reference sequence). V gave up 3 bases and J gave up 0 bases, with 5 bases separating them. The CDR3 consists of 14 residues. Here the CDR3 reads CASSISANTGELFF. CDR3 DNA sequence: TGTGCCAGTAGTATTTCGGCGAACACCGGGGAGCTGTTTTTT.

The rearrangement links TRBV9 to TRBJ2-3; TRBD2 matches 9 bases. CDR3 length: 15 amino acids. V shed 7 bases and J 1 base; nucleotides not matched to a gene: 7. The V gene's germline CDR1 is SGDLS and CDR2 YYNGEE. The CDR3 region has the DNA TGTGCCAGCTCTAGAAGCGGGAGGCGCACAGATACGCAGTATTTT. Protein: CASSRSGRRTDTQYF.

The rearrangement links TRBV12-3 or TRBV12-4 to TRBJ2-6; no firm D call. The CDR3 spans 13 residues. The V end was cut by 6 bases, the J end by 4 bases, with 7 bases between. This CDR3 reads CASRLPGANVLTF. The CDR3 region has the DNA TGTGCCAGCAGGTTGCCGGGGGCCAACGTCCTGACTTTC.

The V call is TRBV2, the J call TRBJ2-1; 9 positions match TRBD1. V trimming: 7 bases; J trimming: 8 bases; junction bases outside the gene matches: 9. CDR3 length equals 14 residues. CDR1 is SNHLY, CDR2 FYNNEI, per germline. CDR3 in amino acids: CASTLGQGIHEQFF. CDR3 sequence (DNA): TGTGCCAGCACCCTGGGACAGGGAATCCATGAGCAGTTCTTC.

The chain links TRBV2 to TRBJ1-1; maybe TRBD1 (5 bases). Trimming stripped 8 bases from V and 0 bases from J, with 16 bases between. Germline loops: CDR1 SNHLY, CDR2 FYNNEI. The CDR3 runs 15 residues. DNA of the CDR3: TGTGCCAGCCAGGGAGAGAAGTTGATGAACACTGAAGCTTTCTTT. It is translated as CASQGEKLMNTEAFF.

This rearrangement joins TRBV3-1 to TRBJ2-1, with D possibly TRBD2 on 6 matching bases. There are 14 residues in the CDR3. Germline V lookup: CDR1 LGHDT, CDR2 YNNKEL (reference sequence). Trimming stripped 4 bases from V and 6 bases from J, with 13 bases between. The CDR3 reads CASSPTSLGNEQFF. The CDR3, as DNA: TGTGCCAGCAGCCCGACTAGTCTGGGCAATGAGCAGTTCTTC.

J is TRBJ2-7 and V is TRBV4-3; 9 bases align to TRBD2. Trimming took 3 bases from V and 0 from J; bases not matched to a gene: 9. The CDR3 consists of 17 residues. CDR1 LGHNA and CDR2 YSLEER come from the germline V gene. The CDR3 spells CASSQKSSGDVSYEQYF. Here the CDR3 DNA reads TGCGCCAGCAGCCAGAAATCTAGCGGGGACGTCTCCTACGAGCAGTACTTC.

This chain joins TRBV30 and TRBJ2-7; the match to TRBD1 covers 7 bases. Germline V gene sequence: CDR1 GTSNPN, CDR2 SVGIG (reference sequence). After removal of 4 bases from V and 3 bases from J, the junction contained 6 bases not matched to a gene. This CDR3 spans 13 amino acids. Here the CDR3 reads CAWKGDRRYEQYF. The CDR3 region has the DNA TGTGCCTGGAAGGGGGACAGACGCTACGAGCAGTACTTC.

The V gene is TRBV30, the J gene TRBJ1-2; no clear D gene. The V end was cut by 3 bases, the J end by 4 bases, with 12 bases between. From germline, CDR1 is GTSNPN and CDR2 SVGIG (reference sequence). The CDR3 sequence is 13 residues long. CDR3 DNA: TGTGCCTGGAGCGTAAGTTGGAGCTATGGCTACACCTTC. Protein sequence: CAWSVSWSYGYTF.

This clonotype was seen once. V usage is TRBV7-9 and J usage is TRBJ1-4; no clear D gene. Germline CDR1 is SEHNR and CDR2 is FQNEAQ (reference sequence). The CDR3 is 15 amino acids. V lost 1 base and J 11 bases, leaving 17 bases between the germline ends. DNA of the CDR3: TGTGCCAGCAGCTTAGTGCCGAAAACCCCCGGGAAACTGTTTTTT. The encoded protein is CASSLVPKTPGKLFF.

The rearrangement joins TRBV7-2 to TRBJ2-2; weak D call: TRBD1 (6 bases). CDR1 and CDR2 (germline): SGHTA, FQGNSA. CDR3 length: 16 amino acids. Between the trimmed V and J ends, which lost 2 bases and 4 bases, there was a span of 14 bases. The CDR3 bases are TGTGCCAGCAGCTTAACGACAGGACTTCCCACCGGGGAGCTGTTTTTT. This sequence encodes CASSLTTGLPTGELFF.

The sample holds one count of this clonotype. The chain employs TRBV11-3 and TRBJ2-5; 8 bases align to TRBD2. The length of the CDR3 is 14 residues. CDR1 is SGHNT, CDR2 YENEEA, per germline. J was trimmed by 9 bases and V by 3 bases; bases with no gene match: 9. This CDR3 is CASSFTGGSDPQYF. The CDR3 region has the DNA TGTGCCAGCAGCTTCACGGGGGGGTCCGACCCCCAGTACTTC.

The chain has TRBV19 and TRBJ1-2; no clear D. CDR1 and CDR2 (germline): LNHDA, SQIVND (reference sequence). The CDR3 has 14 amino acids. With 0 bases removed from V and 2 bases from J, the gap between germline ends came to 7 bases. This CDR3 reads CASSIDVRNYGYTF. CDR3 DNA sequence: TGTGCCAGTAGTATAGATGTACGGAACTATGGCTACACCTTC.

V and J are TRBV27 and TRBJ2-2; D gene uncertain. The germline CDR1 and CDR2 sequences are MNHEY and SMNVEV (reference sequence). The V gene lost 2 bases and the J gene lost 4 bases, with 8 bases spanning the gap. CDR3 length: 14 amino acids. CDR3 loop: CASSLIARTGELFF. CDR3 sequence (DNA): TGTGCCAGCAGTTTAATAGCCCGCACCGGGGAGCTGTTTTTT.

The sample holds one count of this clonotype. The chain carries TRBV7-9 and TRBJ1-1; D unresolved. V was clipped by 1 base and J by 3 bases, with 6 bases between them. This CDR3 is built from 13 residues. Germline V gene lookup returns CDR1 SEHNR and CDR2 FQNEAQ (reference sequence). CDR3 coding DNA: TGTGCCAGCAGCTTAGAGGTGGACACTGAAGCTTTCTTT. Its translation: CASSLEVDTEAFF.

The V gene is TRBV6-1, the J gene TRBJ2-7, with 10 nucleotides matching TRBD2. V trimming: 5 bases; J trimming: 1 base; junction bases outside the gene matches: 8. Germline lookup yields CDR1 MNHNS and CDR2 SASEGT. The CDR3 spans 16 residues. CDR3 nucleotides: TGTGCCAGCAGTCCCGCTAGGACTAGCGGTTCCTACGAGCAGTACTTC. As protein: CASSPARTSGSYEQYF.

The chain couples TRBV29-1 to TRBJ2-3; 9 bases fit TRBD2. The germline gives CDR1 SQVTM, CDR2 ANQGSEA. V lost 7 bases to trimming and J lost 0 bases; unmatched junction nucleotides: 8. The CDR3 sequence is 15 residues long. The chain's CDR3 is CSGREGLTSTDTQYF. The CDR3 nucleotides are TGCAGCGGGCGGGAGGGCCTGACTAGCACAGATACGCAGTATTTT.

This clonotype was detected only once. This chain connects TRBV5-1 to TRBJ2-2, with TRBD2 matching 10 bases. This CDR3 contains 15 residues. Trimming removed 4 bases from V and 8 bases from J; junction bases left unmatched: 8. Germline CDR1 SGHRS, CDR2 YFSETQ. The CDR3: CASSPSGSMSGELFF. As DNA, the CDR3 is TGCGCCAGCAGCCCTAGCGGGAGTATGTCGGGGGAGCTGTTTTTT.

The CDR3: CAWTPQGKVSGYTF. The CDR3, as DNA: TGTGCCTGGACTCCTCAGGGGAAGGTGAGCGGCTACACCTTC. The J gene is TRBJ1-2, the V gene TRBV30; D might be TRBD1 (6 bases). CDR3 length equals 14 residues. CDR1 GTSNPN and CDR2 SVGIG come from the germline V gene (reference sequence). V shed 4 bases and J shed 8 bases, with 20 bases lying between them.

V is TRBV5-1 and J is TRBJ2-3, with D perhaps TRBD1 (6 bases). This CDR3 region has 18 residues. Trimming left V 1 base short and J 1 base short, with 19 bases between. CDR1 is SGHRS, CDR2 YFSETQ, per germline. The CDR3 is CASSLQGGVVTGTDTQYF. CDR3 DNA sequence: TGCGCCAGCAGCTTGCAAGGGGGAGTAGTAACCGGCACAGATACGCAGTATTTT.